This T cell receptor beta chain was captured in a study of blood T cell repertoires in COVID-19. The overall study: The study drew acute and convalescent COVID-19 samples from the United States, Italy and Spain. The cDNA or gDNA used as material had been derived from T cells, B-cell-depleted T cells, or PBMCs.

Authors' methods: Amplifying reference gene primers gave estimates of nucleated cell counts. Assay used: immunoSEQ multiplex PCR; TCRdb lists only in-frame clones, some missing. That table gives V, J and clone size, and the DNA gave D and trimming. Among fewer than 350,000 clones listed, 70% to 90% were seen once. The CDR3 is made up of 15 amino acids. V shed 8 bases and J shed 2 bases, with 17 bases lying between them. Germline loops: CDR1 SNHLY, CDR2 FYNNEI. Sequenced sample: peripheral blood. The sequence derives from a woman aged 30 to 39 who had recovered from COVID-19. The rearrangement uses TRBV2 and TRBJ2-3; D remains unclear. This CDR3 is CASAVDYYNTDTQYF. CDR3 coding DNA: TGTGCCAGCGCAGTGGATTACTATAACACAGATACGCAGTATTTT.